The 32 T cell receptor beta chains below all came from one sample that was sequenced in a study of OX40 agonist ivuxolimab in advanced cancers. The protocol was immunoSEQ multiplex PCR, while the TCRdb copy is restricted to in-frame clones and leaves out a portion. Seen here are around 84,000 clones, 80% to 95% observed once, and the top ten hold 0.4% to 0.55%. The sample in question was CD4+ or CD8+ T cells sorted from blood, obtained in a trial of the OX40 agonist ivuxolimab. Receptor source: an adult with an advanced solid tumor such as melanoma, head and neck, liver or kidney cancer.

The sample holds a few counts of this clone. CDR3 nucleotides: TGTGCCAGCAGACCTATACTAGCGGCCACAGATACGCAGTATTTT. It specifies CASRPILAATDTQYF. This chain joins TRBV13 and TRBJ2-3, with 8 positions matching TRBD2. Germline CDR1 and CDR2: PRHDT and FYEKMQ (reference sequence). V shed 6 bases and J 2 bases; nucleotides not matched to a gene: 7. This CDR3 is built from 15 residues. The variable domain in full, completed from reference TRBV13 and TRBJ2-3, reads AAGVIQSPRHLIKEKRETATLKCYPIPRHDTVYWYQQGPGQDPQFLISFYEKMQSDKGSIPDRFSAQQFSDYHSELNMSSLELGDSALYFCASRPILAATDTQYFGPGTRLTVL.

The CDR3 sequence: CASSQEHGDSAYEQYF. For the CDR3, the DNA is TGTGCCAGCAGCCAAGAGCATGGGGACTCAGCCTACGAGCAGTACTTC. The V call is TRBV4-2, the J call TRBJ2-7, with D perhaps TRBD2 (6 bases). CDR3 length: 16 residues. V was shortened by 0 bases and J by 2 bases, with 14 bases between the two germline ends. The germline V gene has CDR1 LGHNA and CDR2 YNFKEQ.

This clone was detected once. The gene calls are TRBV28 and TRBJ2-1; D uncertain. The germline CDR1 and CDR2 sequences are MDHEN and SYDVKM. CDR3 length: 13 residues. Between the trimmed V and J ends, which lost 5 bases and 6 bases, there was a span of 11 bases. The CDR3 spells CASSPTVLNEQFF. Here the CDR3 DNA reads TGTGCCAGCAGTCCGACTGTCCTCAATGAGCAGTTCTTC.

The rearrangement uses TRBV5-1 and TRBJ2-5; 7 bases match TRBD1. This CDR3 spans 16 amino acids. Trimming at V came to 0 bases and at J to 3 bases, leaving 8 bases not matched to a gene. The germline CDR1 and CDR2 sequences are SGHRS and YFSETQ. As DNA, the CDR3 is TGCGCCAGCAGCTTGGGAGCTGGGACAGCCAAAGAGACCCAGTACTTC. Translating it yields CASSLGAGTAKETQYF.

V and J are TRBV19 and TRBJ1-5, with unresolved D. V dropped 1 base and J dropped 0 bases, with 7 bases sitting between them. CDR3 size: 15 residues. Germline CDR1 reads LNHDA; CDR2 reads SQIVND (reference sequence). The chain's CDR3 is CASSIVHDSNQPQHF. The CDR3 DNA sequence: TGTGCCAGTAGTATAGTACACGATAGCAATCAGCCCCAGCATTTT.

This clone was recorded once. This chain connects TRBV2 to TRBJ2-1; D uncertain. The V end was cut by 8 bases, the J end by 4 bases, with 15 bases between. Germline V CDR1 and CDR2: SNHLY, FYNNEI. The CDR3 consists of 14 residues. The CDR3 DNA reads TGTGCCAGCTCAAGACTCGCTGTTTACAATGAGCAGTTCTTC. It is translated as CASSRLAVYNEQFF.

This chain connects TRBV18 to TRBJ2-3; the D gene is possibly TRBD1 (5 bases). The length of the CDR3 is 13 residues. Germline lookup yields CDR1 KGHSH and CDR2 LQKENI. V was trimmed by 4 bases and J by 4 bases, leaving 9 bases between them. CDR3 residues: CASSLAGPDTQYF. DNA for the CDR3: TGTGCCAGCTCACTCGCAGGGCCAGATACGCAGTATTTT.

The gene calls are TRBV30 and TRBJ1-2; no reliable D call. CDR3 length: 11 amino acids. CDR1 GTSNPN and CDR2 SVGIG come from the germline V gene (reference sequence). V lost 5 bases and J lost 0, with 4 bases in between. CDR3 residues: CAWGSNYGYTF. The CDR3 DNA is TGTGCCTGGGGCTCTAACTATGGCTACACCTTC.

This chain links TRBV11-2 with TRBJ1-3, with TRBD1 identical over 7 bases. The V and J ends lost 6 bases and 4 bases, in that order; junction bases with no gene match: 3. The CDR3 extends over 13 amino acids. Germline CDR1 is SGHAT and CDR2 is FQNNGV. The CDR3 protein is CASRPTGGNTIYF. The DNA of the CDR3 is TGTGCCAGCAGGCCGACAGGGGGAAACACCATATATTTT.

This sequence joins TRBV18 and TRBJ2-7, with D possibly being TRBD1 (5 bases). The CDR3 contains 11 residues. The V end lost 6 bases, the J end lost 7 bases, and 10 bases lay between the germline ends. Germline CDR1 and CDR2: KGHSH and LQKENI. The CDR3 DNA sequence: TGTGCCAGCTCGCAGGGAACGGAGCAGTACTTC. Translating gives CASSQGTEQYF. Supplemented by reference TRBV18 and TRBJ2-7, the full variable domain reads NAGVMQNPRHLVRRRGQEARLRCSPMKGHSHVYWYRQLPEEGLKFMVYLQKENIIDESGMPKERFSAEFPKEGPSILRIQQVVRGDSAAYFCASSQGTEQYFGPGTRLTVT.

The V gene is TRBV28, the J gene TRBJ1-1; D remains unclear. The V and J ends lost 1 base and 11 bases respectively, with 11 bases between them. CDR1 and CDR2 (germline): MDHEN, SYDVKM. The CDR3 is made up of 12 amino acids. CDR3 protein: CASSLSSRRAFF. In nucleotides, the CDR3 is TGTGCCAGCAGTTTATCCAGCAGACGGGCTTTCTTT.

The genes are TRBV9 and TRBJ2-1; no firm D call. V was trimmed by 0 bases and J by 10 bases, leaving 11 bases between them. The CDR3 is 13 residues long. CDR1 is SGDLS, CDR2 YYNGEE, per germline. In DNA, the CDR3 is TGTGCCAGCAGCGTAGGGCCTCCTCGAGAGCAGTTCTTC. This translates into CASSVGPPREQFF.

V usage is TRBV5-1 and J usage is TRBJ2-1; D perhaps matches TRBD2 (6 bases). This CDR3 comprises 16 residues. Per the germline V gene, CDR1 is SGHRS and CDR2 is YFSETQ. The V end was cut by 1 base, the J end by 1 base, with 12 bases between. CDR3 sequence: CASSLSPGVSYNEQFF. The CDR3 coding sequence is TGCGCCAGCAGCTTGAGTCCGGGAGTTTCCTACAATGAGCAGTTCTTC.

The chain has TRBV6-6 and TRBJ2-7; 7 bases line up with TRBD2. There are 14 residues in the CDR3. The V gene end was trimmed by 6 bases and the J gene end by 2 bases; junction bases not matched to a gene: 7. The germline gives CDR1 MNHNY, CDR2 SVGAGI (reference sequence). The CDR3 here is CASSPQGGTYEQYF. The CDR3 DNA reads TGTGCCAGCAGCCCCCAGGGAGGGACCTACGAGCAGTACTTC.

The V and J genes are TRBV12-5 and TRBJ1-5; 9 bases map to TRBD1. This CDR3 contains 17 residues. Trimming cost V 2 bases and J 7 bases; bases outside gene matches: 12. Germline CDR1 is LGHNT and CDR2 is FRNRAP. The CDR3 loop reads CASGLILQGALGQPQHF. CDR3 coding DNA: TGTGCTAGTGGTTTGATTTTACAGGGGGCCCTCGGGCAGCCCCAGCATTTT.

The table lists this clone with a count of one. The chain joins TRBV18 to TRBJ2-1, with TRBD2 identical over 9 bases. V gave up 3 bases and J gave up 0 bases; unmatched junction bases: 6. The CDR3 runs to 17 residues. Germline CDR1 reads KGHSH; CDR2 reads LQKENI. For the CDR3, the DNA is TGTGCCAGCTCACCTGCGGGCGGGAGGGACTCCTACAATGAGCAGTTCTTC. As protein: CASSPAGGRDSYNEQFF.

CDR3 nucleotides: TGTGCCAGTAGTAACAGGGGGCCTGGCTACACCTTC. It encodes CASSNRGPGYTF. The rearrangement links TRBV19 to TRBJ1-2, with 9 positions matching TRBD1. The germline CDR1 and CDR2 sequences are LNHDA and SQIVND (reference sequence). Losses at the gene ends were 4 bases for V and 7 bases for J; bases not matched to a gene: 1. The CDR3 extends over 12 amino acids. The full variable domain, rest sourced from reference TRBV19 and TRBJ1-2, is DGGITQSPKYLFRKEGQNVTLSCEQNLNHDAMYWYRQDPGQGLRLIYYSQIVNDFQKGDIAEGYSVSREKKESFPLTVTSAQKNPTAFYLCASSNRGPGYTFGSGTRLTVV.

This clone was seen a few times. This chain joins TRBV27 and TRBJ2-2; no clear D gene. The CDR3 sequence is 12 residues long. The V gene lost 6 bases and the J gene lost 9 bases, with 11 bases spanning the gap. Germline V CDR1 and CDR2: MNHEY, SMNVEV (reference sequence). The CDR3 region is CASRGRSWELFF. DNA for the CDR3: TGTGCCAGCAGAGGGCGCAGCTGGGAGCTGTTTTTT.

The DNA for the CDR3 is TGCGCCAGCAGCTTCCAAGGGGCGGGACTCTACAATGAGCAGTTCTTC. Translating gives CASSFQGAGLYNEQFF. This chain connects TRBV5-1 to TRBJ2-1; tentatively, D is TRBD2 (6 bases). This CDR3 contains 16 residues. Germline assignment: CDR1 SGHRS and CDR2 YFSETQ. Between the trimmed V and J ends, which lost 2 bases and 3 bases, there was a span of 15 bases. The full variable domain, with the rest looked up from reference TRBV5-1 and TRBJ2-1, is KAGVTQTPRYLIKTRGQQVTLSCSPISGHRSVSWYQQTPGQGLQFLFEYFSETQRNKGNFPGRFSGRQFSNSRSEMNVSTLELGDSALYLCASSFQGAGLYNEQFFGPGTRLTVL.

This rearrangement joins TRBV15 to TRBJ1-4, with TRBD1 matching 7 bases. The CDR3 loop spans 14 amino acids. Germline assignment: CDR1 LNHNV and CDR2 YYDKDF (reference sequence). The J segment lost 3 bases and the V segment lost 3 bases, leaving 1 base of the junction unmatched. The DNA of the CDR3 is TGTGCCACCAGCAGCGGACAGGCTAATGAAAAACTGTTTTTT. It specifies CATSSGQANEKLFF.

The table lists this clone with a few counts. The chain uses TRBV5-1 and TRBJ2-7, with 8 bases lining up with TRBD1. Germline V gives CDR1 SGHRS, CDR2 YFSETQ. The junction had 6 bases not matched to a gene; V was cut back by 4 bases and J by 3 bases. The CDR3 is 14 residues long. CDR3 amino acids: CASSPDRGLYEQYF. CDR3 coding DNA: TGCGCCAGCAGCCCCGACAGGGGCCTCTACGAGCAGTACTTC.

The gene calls are TRBV28 and TRBJ2-7; tentatively, D is TRBD2 (7 bases). This CDR3 has 12 amino acids. CDR1 and CDR2 (germline): MDHEN, SYDVKM. The V end was cut by 6 bases, the J end by 9 bases, with 15 bases between. In DNA form, the CDR3 reads TGTGCCAGCAGGAACACGGGGGGCGCGCAGTACTTC. It yields the protein CASRNTGGAQYF. The full variable domain, with the rest looked up from reference TRBV28 and TRBJ2-7, is DVKVTQSSRYLVKRTGEKVFLECVQDMDHENMFWYRQDPGLGLRLIYFSYDVKMKEKGDIPEGYSVSREKKERFSLILESASTNQTSMYLCASRNTGGAQYFGPGTRLTVT.

Worth noting for this clone: At the DNA level, this CDR3 is encoded by other sequences in the same sample as well. The chain joins TRBV19 to TRBJ1-5; 8 bases match TRBD1. The J segment lost 2 bases and the V segment lost 4 bases, leaving 1 base of the junction unmatched. The germline gives CDR1 LNHDA, CDR2 SQIVND (reference sequence). The CDR3 is made up of 14 amino acids. CDR3 in amino acids: CASSTTGGNQPQHF. DNA of the CDR3: TGTGCCAGTAGTACGACAGGGGGCAATCAGCCCCAGCATTTT.

The J gene is TRBJ1-2, the V gene TRBV5-4; perhaps TRBD1 as D (5 bases). The CDR3 length is 15 residues. Germline-derived CDR1 and CDR2 are SGHNT and YYREEE (reference sequence). Trimming took 0 bases from V and 1 from J, leaving 10 bases between them. CDR3 nucleotides: TGTGCCAGCAGCTTGGAGGTGGGGGTTAACTATGGCTACACCTTC. Translation: CASSLEVGVNYGYTF.

This chain uses TRBV7-9 with TRBJ1-2; weak D call: TRBD1 (6 bases). Per the germline V gene, CDR1 is SEHNR and CDR2 is FQNEAQ (reference sequence). V was clipped by 1 base and J by 4 bases, with 13 bases between them. There are 15 residues in the CDR3. The DNA of the CDR3 is TGTGCCAGCAGCTTAGTACCCTCAGGGGTCTATGGCTACACCTTC. Its protein is CASSLVPSGVYGYTF.

This chain links TRBV5-1 with TRBJ2-5, with 14 bases matching TRBD2. CDR1 and CDR2 (germline): SGHRS, YFSETQ. The CDR3 spans 16 residues. Trimming took 4 bases from V and 1 from J; bases not matched to a gene: 3. This CDR3 reads CASSGTSGGFQETQYF. The CDR3 bases are TGCGCCAGCAGCGGGACTAGCGGGGGATTCCAAGAGACCCAGTACTTC.

V usage is TRBV7-9 and J usage is TRBJ1-4; no firm D call. Trimming cost V 1 base and J 4 bases, with 13 bases left between them. The CDR3 runs 16 residues. Per germline, CDR1 SEHNR and CDR2 FQNEAQ (reference sequence). The DNA for the CDR3 is TGTGCCAGCAGCTTAGGAGTTATACAGAATAATGAAAAACTGTTTTTT. This gives the protein CASSLGVIQNNEKLFF. Filled out from reference TRBV7-9 and TRBJ1-4, the complete variable domain reads DTGVSQNPRHKITKRGQNVTFRCDPISEHNRLYWYRQTLGQGPEFLTYFQNEAQLEKSRLLSDRFSAERPKGSFSTLEIQRTEQGDSAMYLCASSLGVIQNNEKLFFGSGTQLSVL.

The chain's CDR3 is CASSLQTGEDEKLFF. As DNA, the CDR3 is TGTGCCAGCAGCCTCCAGACAGGGGAGGATGAAAAACTGTTTTTT. The rearrangement uses TRBV7-4 and TRBJ1-4; 8 positions agree with TRBD1. Germline V gene lookup returns CDR1 SGHVT and CDR2 SQSDAQ. The J segment lost 6 bases and the V segment lost 5 bases, leaving 8 bases of the junction unmatched. The CDR3 covers 15 residues. Using reference TRBV7-4 and TRBJ1-4 for the parts outside the CDR3, the full variable domain is GAGVSQSPRYKVAKRGRDVALRCDSISGHVTLYWYRQTLGQGSEVLTYSQSDAQRDKSGRPSGRFSAERPERSVSTLKIQRTEQGDSAVYLCASSLQTGEDEKLFFGSGTQLSVL.

The chain employs TRBV18 and TRBJ1-4; D may be TRBD1 (6 bases). Between the trimmed V and J ends, which lost 4 bases and 5 bases, there was a span of 11 bases. The length of the CDR3 is 14 residues. CDR1 KGHSH and CDR2 LQKENI come from the germline V gene. The CDR3, as DNA: TGTGCCAGCTCACTCGGACAGCGAAATGAAAAACTGTTTTTT. Translated, it gives CASSLGQRNEKLFF.

A single count supports this clone. The V and J genes are TRBV19 and TRBJ2-7; 9 positions match TRBD1. Germline V gene sequence: CDR1 LNHDA, CDR2 SQIVND (reference sequence). The CDR3 totals 17 residues. V dropped 0 bases and J dropped 5; count of bases not matched to a gene: 11. The CDR3 coding sequence is TGTGCCAGTAGTATAGATGAAACTAACAGGGGGCTACACGAGCAGTACTTC. It specifies CASSIDETNRGLHEQYF.

The chain combines TRBV10-1 with TRBJ2-1, with D perhaps TRBD1 or TRBD2 (6 bases each). CDR3 length: 13 residues. With 10 bases removed from V and 9 bases from J, the gap between germline ends came to 19 bases. Germline V gene data show CDR1 as WNHNN and CDR2 as SYGVQD (reference sequence). CDR3 nucleotides: TGCGCCATGCCGAGGAACAAGGGGGGTGAGCAGTTCTTC. It encodes CAMPRNKGGEQFF.

V usage is TRBV27 and J usage is TRBJ2-1; 7 bases are shared with TRBD1. Per the germline V gene, CDR1 is MNHEY and CDR2 is SMNVEV (reference sequence). V was pared by 5 bases and J by 3 bases, with 10 bases of the junction left unmatched. The CDR3 runs 16 residues. CDR3 in DNA: TGTGCCAGCAGTCCCGGACGGGACAGAAGCTACAATGAGCAGTTCTTC. It yields the protein CASSPGRDRSYNEQFF.